These 21 T cell receptor beta chains came from one sample sequenced in a study of cytomegalovirus exposure and HLA in healthy donors. It was with 60 Vbeta and 13 Jbeta primers that the PCR ran. Here immunoSEQ multiplex PCR was the method, and the copy in TCRdb shows in-frame clones only, minus some. The sample lists fewer than 200,000 clones; 65% to 75% were seen once. The sequenced sample consisted of PBMCs. The receptors shown here come from a human donor in good health.

V gene TRBV11-1 combines with J gene TRBJ1-1; D not certain. The CDR3 has 15 residues. Germline V lookup: CDR1 SGHAT, CDR2 FQDESV (reference sequence). The V gene lost 1 base and the J gene lost 5 bases, with 14 bases spanning the gap. The CDR3 DNA is TGTGCCAGCAGCTTAGATCGGGGATTATCAACTGAAGCTTTCTTT. It is translated as CASSLDRGLSTEAFF.

The chain recombines TRBV5-6 with TRBJ1-2; TRBD1 might be the D (5 bases). This CDR3 is built from 12 residues. The ends were cut back, 5 bases at V and 7 bases at J, with 12 bases in the middle. Germline CDR1 reads SGHDT; CDR2 reads YYEEEE. The CDR3 region is CASSRGAAGYTF. In DNA form, the CDR3 reads TGTGCCAGCAGTCGTGGGGCGGCTGGCTACACCTTC. The full variable domain, its missing parts supplied by reference TRBV5-6 and TRBJ1-2, is DAGVTQSPTHLIKTRGQQVTLRCSPKSGHDTVSWYQQALGQGPQFIFQYYEEEERQRGNFPDRFSGHQFPNYSSELNVNALLLGDSALYLCASSRGAAGYTFGSGTRLTVV.

The rearrangement joins TRBV4-1 to TRBJ1-2; 7 nucleotides agree with TRBD1. The germline V gene has CDR1 MGHRA and CDR2 YSYEKL. Germline trimming cut 1 base from V and 2 bases from J; bases unmatched to any gene: 4. The CDR3 has 15 residues. The CDR3 DNA is TGCGCCAGCAGCCAAGTAAAGGGGGCAAACTATGGCTACACCTTC. Residues: CASSQVKGANYGYTF.

V and J are TRBV7-9 and TRBJ2-5; D may be TRBD1 (6 bases). This CDR3 region has 13 residues. Trimming removed 5 bases from V and 1 base from J, with 8 bases in between. Looked up from germline, CDR1 is SEHNR and CDR2 is FQNEAQ (reference sequence). CDR3: CASSGTIQETQYF. DNA for the CDR3: TGTGCCAGCAGCGGGACAATCCAAGAGACCCAGTACTTC.

As for this clone: Germline and junction disagree at one end, which may indicate a read error. The chain uses TRBV7-7 and TRBJ1-3; D is ambiguous. From germline, CDR1 is SSHAT and CDR2 FNYEAQ (reference sequence). The CDR3 runs to 14 residues. Here the CDR3 reads CASSPDFSGNTIYF. The CDR3 DNA is TGTGCTAGCAGCCCGGACTTCTCTGGAAACACCATATATTTT.

The table lists this clone with a count of one. This rearrangement joins TRBV27 to TRBJ1-6; D gene unclear. V was cut by 4 bases and J by 0 bases, with 7 bases left in between. Germline CDR1 reads MNHEY; CDR2 reads SMNVEV (reference sequence). The CDR3 is 15 amino acids. This chain's CDR3 is CASSYSLSYNSPLHF. CDR3 sequence (DNA): TGTGCCAGCAGTTACAGTCTCTCCTATAATTCACCCCTCCACTTT.

The chain is built from TRBV18 and TRBJ1-1; D possibly corresponds to TRBD1 (5 bases). CDR3 length: 14 residues. CDR1 KGHSH and CDR2 LQKENI come from the germline V gene. Trimming removed 6 bases at V and 2 bases at J, with 13 bases between. DNA of the CDR3: TGTGCCAGCTCCCTCGGGGGTTCTAACACTGAAGCTTTCTTT. This translates into CASSLGGSNTEAFF.

This clone has a handful of counts. The chain uses TRBV5-1 and TRBJ2-2; 9 bases fit TRBD1. V lost 0 bases to trimming and J lost 5 bases; unmatched junction nucleotides: 8. The CDR3 contains 17 residues. Germline V gene lookup returns CDR1 SGHRS and CDR2 YFSETQ. The CDR3 DNA sequence: TGCGCCAGCAGCTTGGGAAGGGGGACAGGGATGACCGGGGAGCTGTTTTTT. Encoded protein: CASSLGRGTGMTGELFF.

This clone has only a few counts. This chain joins TRBV2 and TRBJ1-1; a possible D gene is TRBD1 (6 bases). Trimming cost V 6 bases and J 4 bases, with 21 bases left between them. The germline V gene encodes CDR1 SNHLY and CDR2 FYNNEI. The CDR3 covers 16 residues. The CDR3 coding sequence is TGTGCCAGCAGAGACTTTGTGCGGGGGCTTGGCACTGAAGCTTTCTTT. Protein product: CASRDFVRGLGTEAFF.

V is TRBV30 and J is TRBJ1-1; maybe TRBD1 (5 bases). This CDR3 contains 12 residues. CDR1 is GTSNPN and CDR2 is SVGIG in the germline V gene (reference sequence). Trimming removed 3 bases from V and 1 base from J, with 6 bases in between. The CDR3 loop reads CAWSDRNTEAFF. The DNA of the CDR3 is TGTGCCTGGAGCGACAGGAACACTGAAGCTTTCTTT. Based on the CDR3 plus reference TRBV30 and TRBJ1-1, the full variable domain is SQTIHQWPATLVQPVGSPLSLECTVEGTSNPNLYWYRQAAGRGLQLLFYSVGIGQISSEVPQNLSASRPQDRQFILSSKKLLLSDSGFYLCAWSDRNTEAFFGQGTRLTVV.

The chain is built from TRBV7-8 and TRBJ2-1, with TRBD2 identical over 14 bases. This CDR3 has 19 residues. J gave up 0 bases and V 5 bases, and 9 bases lay outside the gene matches. The germline V gene encodes CDR1 SGHVS and CDR2 FQNEAQ. CDR3 DNA: TGTGCCAGCAGCCTACGGACTAGCGGGGGGACCAGCTCCTACAATGAGCAGTTCTTC. Protein: CASSLRTSGGTSSYNEQFF.

The V and J genes are TRBV11-3 and TRBJ2-7, with D possibly matching TRBD2 (6 bases). Germline V gene lookup returns CDR1 SGHNT and CDR2 YENEEA. Trimming took off 4 bases at V and 7 bases at J, with 11 bases between the two ends. The CDR3 totals 12 residues. In nucleotides, the CDR3 is TGTGCCAGCAGCTCCCCCCGGGGGGAGCAGTACTTC. This translates into CASSSPRGEQYF.

The rearrangement links TRBV19 to TRBJ1-1, with 7 positions matching TRBD1. This CDR3 has 13 residues. V lost 6 bases to trimming and J lost 3 bases; unmatched junction nucleotides: 4. Germline V gene lookup returns CDR1 LNHDA and CDR2 SQIVND (reference sequence). The CDR3 DNA sequence: TGTGCCAGTAGAACCACAGGGGACACTGAAGCTTTCTTT. This gives the protein CASRTTGDTEAFF.

In its sample, this clone was seen once. The chain has TRBV19 and TRBJ2-1; TRBD1 aligns across 7 bases. CDR1 and CDR2 from the germline V gene are LNHDA and SQIVND (reference sequence). With V trimmed by 3 bases and J by 3 bases, 8 bases remained unmatched. The CDR3 extends over 16 amino acids. The CDR3 reads CASSIEGAGFYNEQFF. In DNA, the CDR3 is TGTGCCAGTAGTATTGAGGGGGCGGGTTTCTACAATGAGCAGTTCTTC.

This clone was seen a handful of times. The rearrangement uses TRBV5-1 and TRBJ2-1, with TRBD2 identical over 10 bases. CDR1 and CDR2 from the germline V gene are SGHRS and YFSETQ. Trimming removed 3 bases from V and 4 bases from J; junction bases left unmatched: 4. The CDR3 is made up of 15 amino acids. The CDR3 reads CASSSTSGIYNEQFF. The CDR3 region has the DNA TGCGCCAGCAGCTCCACTAGCGGGATATACAATGAGCAGTTCTTC.

The rearrangement uses TRBV7-3 and TRBJ1-2, with 12 bases lining up with TRBD1. V lost 5 bases to trimming and J lost 6 bases; unmatched junction nucleotides: 4. CDR1 and CDR2 (germline): SGHTA, FQGTGA. There are 14 residues in the CDR3. CDR3 DNA sequence: TGTGCCAGCAGCAGGGACAGGGGGCTAGATGGCTACACCTTC. Its protein product is CASSRDRGLDGYTF.

The J gene is TRBJ1-4, the V gene TRBV7-8; 9 bases align to TRBD1. The CDR3 spans 16 residues. Losses at the gene ends were 5 bases for V and 8 bases for J; bases not matched to a gene: 12. Germline V gene sequence: CDR1 SGHVS, CDR2 FQNEAQ. The DNA of the CDR3 is TGTGCCAGCAGCAGTAACAGGGGGCGCTTTGGGGAAAAACTGTTTTTT. It encodes CASSSNRGRFGEKLFF.

The chain is built from TRBV21-1 and TRBJ1-5; the table's D call, TRBD1, was not checked against the DNA. TRBV21-1 is deemed a pseudogene. There are 14 residues in the CDR3. The CDR3 DNA is TGTGCCAGCAGCGATCTGGGCCCCTCGCGGCCCCAGCATTTT. Amino acids: CASSDLGPSRPQHF.

This sequence joins TRBV9 and TRBJ2-3, with 10 bases identical to TRBD2. Trimming cost V 0 bases and J 7 bases; bases outside gene matches: 5. CDR1 and CDR2 (germline): SGDLS, YYNGEE. The CDR3 loop spans 15 amino acids. CDR3 amino acids: CASSVVAGGDNTQYF. As DNA, the CDR3 is TGTGCCAGCAGCGTAGTAGCGGGGGGCGACAATACGCAGTATTTT.

In its sample, this clone was seen once. A junction end diverges from the germline sequence, so it may reflect a read error. The V call is TRBV5-4, the J call TRBJ2-3; possibly TRBD1 for D (5 bases). The CDR3 runs 12 residues. Germline CDR1 is SGHNT and CDR2 is YYREEE (reference sequence). CDR3 in DNA: TGTGCCAGCAGCTTGGCGACAGAAACGCAGTATTTT. As protein: CASSLATETQYF.

The DNA of the CDR3 is TGTGCCAGCAGCTGGACAGGGAAAACCTACGAGCAGTACTTC. Translation: CASSWTGKTYEQYF. The genes are TRBV7-2 and TRBJ2-7; TRBD1 matches at 8 bases. The CDR3 length is 14 residues. Germline V gene sequence: CDR1 SGHTA, CDR2 FQGNSA. With 4 bases clipped from V and 2 bases from J, the junction kept 4 bases outside the gene matches.